This is a list of T cell receptor beta chains from one sample in a study of T cells in pancreatic ductal adenocarcinoma. Some clones are missing from TCRdb's copy, which holds only in-frame ones; the method was immunoSEQ multiplex PCR. The table lists 9,000 to 15,000 clones, 86% of them singletons, with around 18% in the top ten. Sequencing input: PBMCs. The source is a human donor with pancreatic ductal adenocarcinoma. Both conserved end residues are part of each CDR3. D genes are given only for firm matches. The size of a clone is reported for some rows only, either as once, few or many, or as a class for expanded clones.

TRBD1,NA,TRBV4-1,TRBJ1-3,CASSQDDGTGGASGNTIYF,TGCGCCAGCAGCCAAGATGACGGGACAGGGGGGGCCTCTGGAAACACCATATATTTT
TRBD2,NA,TRBV30,TRBJ2-3,CAWTGPPDLLLPSGISRDTQYF,TGTGCCTGGACGGGTCCACCAGACCTCCTTTTACCTAGCGGGATTTCTAGAGATACGCAGTATTTT
NA,NA,TRBV15,TRBJ1-5,CATSRDRNRVNQPQHF,TGTGCCACCAGCAGAGATCGAAACAGGGTCAATCAGCCCCAGCATTTT
TRBD1,NA,TRBV5-1,TRBJ1-5,CASSNGTGGAGQPQHF,TGCGCCAGCAGCAACGGGACAGGGGGCGCGGGTCAGCCCCAGCATTTT
NA,NA,TRBV6-1,TRBJ2-3,CASSEGGGDGGDTQYF,TGTGCCAGCAGTGAAGGGGGCGGGGACGGCGGAGATACGCAGTATTTT
TRBD2,NA,TRBV5-6,TRBJ2-3,CASSLVASGGGADTQYF,TGTGCCAGCAGCTTGGTGGCTAGCGGGGGGGGAGCGGATACGCAGTATTTT
NA,NA,TRBV7-6,TRBJ2-2,CASSLPTPTGELFF,TGTGCCAGCAGCTTACCGACTCCCACCGGGGAGCTGTTTTTT
NA,NA,TRBV14,TRBJ1-2,CASSQEGMARTNYGYTF,TGTGCCAGCAGCCAAGAAGGTATGGCACGGACTAACTATGGCTACACCTTC
NA,NA,TRBV12-5,TRBJ2-5,CASGLGVAETQYF,TGTGCTAGTGGTTTGGGGGTAGCAGAGACCCAGTACTTC
TRBD1,once,TRBV18,TRBJ2-5,CASSPTGGGETQYF,TGTGCCAGCTCACCTACAGGGGGCGGAGAGACCCAGTACTTC
NA,NA,TRBV7-9,TRBJ1-5,CASSLEGSDQPQHF,TGTGCCAGCAGCTTGGAAGGGAGCGATCAGCCCCAGCATTTT
NA,once,TRBV7-9,TRBJ2-3,CASSLGLRDSTDTQYF,TGTGCCAGCAGCTTGGGTCTCCGGGACAGCACAGATACGCAGTATTTT
TRBD2,NA,TRBV11-2,TRBJ2-2,CASSLAGALGELFF,TGTGCCAGCAGCCTAGCGGGAGCCCTCGGGGAGCTGTTTTTT
TRBD1,NA,TRBV18,TRBJ1-4,CASSPTSRDRSTNEKLFF,TGTGCCAGCTCACCAACGTCCCGGGACAGATCAACTAATGAAAAACTGTTTTTT
TRBD1,NA,TRBV2,TRBJ1-6,CASRSTGGFSPLHF,TGTGCCAGCCGCTCAACAGGGGGCTTTTCACCCCTCCACTTT
NA,NA,TRBV5-4,TRBJ1-5,CASSSEDQPQHF,TGTGCCAGCAGCAGTGAGGATCAGCCCCAGCATTTT
TRBD1,NA,TRBV29-1,TRBJ2-7,CSVGTGTYEQYF,TGCAGCGTGGGGACAGGGACCTACGAGCAGTACTTC
NA,NA,TRBV11-3,TRBJ1-5,CASSLVGQGSNQPQHF,TGTGCCAGCAGCTTAGTCGGTCAGGGGAGCAATCAGCCCCAGCATTTT
NA,NA,TRBV21-1,TRBJ2-5,CASSKGTSGKQETQYF,TGTGCCAGCAGCAAAGGAACTAGCGGGAAGCAAGAGACCCAGTACTTC
NA,NA,TRBV19,TRBJ2-1,CASSKLQGRSYNEQFF,TGTGCCAGTAGTAAATTGCAGGGGAGGTCCTACAATGAGCAGTTCTTC
NA,NA,TRBV5-1,TRBJ1-4,CASRQERVNEKLFF,TGCGCCAGCAGGCAGGAGAGGGTAAATGAAAAACTGTTTTTT
TRBD1,NA,TRBV6-1,TRBJ1-3,CASSETGGAGNTIYF,TGTGCCAGCAGTGAGACAGGGGGCGCCGGAAACACCATATATTTT
TRBD1,once,TRBV16,TRBJ2-7,CASSPTGGSEQYF,TGTGCCAGCAGTCCGACAGGGGGCAGCGAGCAGTACTTC
NA,NA,TRBV5-1,TRBJ2-3,CASSLPPTPTQYF,TGCGCCAGCAGCCTCCCACCCACTCCCACGCAGTATTTT
NA,NA,TRBV12-5,TRBJ1-5,CASALMRGPQHF,TGTGCTAGTGCCCTCATGCGAGGGCCCCAGCATTTT
NA,NA,TRBV30,TRBJ2-7,CAWARSYEQYF,TGTGCCTGGGCCCGTTCCTACGAGCAGTACTTC
TRBD2,NA,TRBV13,TRBJ2-4,CASSSSGRAENIQYF,TGTGCCAGCAGCTCAAGCGGGAGGGCTGAAAACATTCAGTACTTC
NA,NA,TRBV23-1,TRBJ2-1,CASSPTSSYNEQFF,TGCGCCAGCAGTCCGACCAGCTCCTACAATGAGCAGTTCTTC
NA,NA,TRBV28,TRBJ2-7,CASSPYRHTPYEQYF,TGTGCCAGCAGTCCCTATCGACATACTCCCTACGAGCAGTACTTC
NA,NA,TRBV4-2,TRBJ1-6,CASSQEWGTYNSPLHF,TGTGCCAGCAGCCAAGAATGGGGGACCTATAATTCACCCCTCCACTTT
TRBD2,NA,TRBV6-1,TRBJ2-1,CAESGARGNEQFF,TGTGCAGAAAGCGGGGCCCGTGGGAATGAGCAGTTCTTC
NA,NA,TRBV27,TRBJ2-7,CASQQTGGTYEQYF,TGTGCCAGCCAACAAACGGGCGGAACCTACGAGCAGTACTTC